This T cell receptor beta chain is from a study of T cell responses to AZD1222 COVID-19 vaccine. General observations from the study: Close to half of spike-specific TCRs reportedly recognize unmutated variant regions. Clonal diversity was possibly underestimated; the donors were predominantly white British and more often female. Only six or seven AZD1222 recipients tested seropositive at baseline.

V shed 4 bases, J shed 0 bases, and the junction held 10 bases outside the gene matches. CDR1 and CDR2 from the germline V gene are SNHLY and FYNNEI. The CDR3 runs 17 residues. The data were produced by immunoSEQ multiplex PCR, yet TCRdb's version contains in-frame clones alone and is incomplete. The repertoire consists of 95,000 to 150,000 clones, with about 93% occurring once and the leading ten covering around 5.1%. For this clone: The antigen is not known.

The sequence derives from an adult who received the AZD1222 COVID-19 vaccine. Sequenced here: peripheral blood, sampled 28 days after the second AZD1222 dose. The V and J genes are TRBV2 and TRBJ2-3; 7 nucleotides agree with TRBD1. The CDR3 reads CASSGRWRQGSTDTQYF. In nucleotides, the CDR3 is TGTGCCAGCAGTGGAAGGTGGAGACAGGGAAGCACAGATACGCAGTATTTT.